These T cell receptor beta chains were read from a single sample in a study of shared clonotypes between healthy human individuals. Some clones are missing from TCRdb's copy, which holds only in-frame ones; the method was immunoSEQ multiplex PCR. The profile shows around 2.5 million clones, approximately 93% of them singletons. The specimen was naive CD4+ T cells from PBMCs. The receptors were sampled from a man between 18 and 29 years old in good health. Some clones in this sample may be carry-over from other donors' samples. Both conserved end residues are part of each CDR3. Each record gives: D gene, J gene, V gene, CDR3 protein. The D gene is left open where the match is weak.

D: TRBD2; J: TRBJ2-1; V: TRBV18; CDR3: CASSPRLAGLYNEQFF
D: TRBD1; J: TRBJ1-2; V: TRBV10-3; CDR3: CAISPGMDRGHNYGYTF
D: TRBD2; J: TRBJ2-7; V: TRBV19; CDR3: CASSPWGSGGSYEQYF
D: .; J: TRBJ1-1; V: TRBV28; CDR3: CASSARGGDTEAFF
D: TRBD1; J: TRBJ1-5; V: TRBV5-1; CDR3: CASSLGQGGQPQHF
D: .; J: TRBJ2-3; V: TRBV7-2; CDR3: CASSFHGLAVTSTDTQYF
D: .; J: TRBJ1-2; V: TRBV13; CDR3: CASSRDRYGYTF
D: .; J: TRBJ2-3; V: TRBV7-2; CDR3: CASSPVTGVSDTQYF
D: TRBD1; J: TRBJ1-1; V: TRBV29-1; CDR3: CSVLQGANWNTEAFF
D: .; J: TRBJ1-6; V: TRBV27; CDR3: CASSLWTAGSPLHF
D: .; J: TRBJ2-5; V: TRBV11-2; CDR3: CASSLLTAPGETQYF
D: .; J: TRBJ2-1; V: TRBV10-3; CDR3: CAIAEREGVIIDGHSYNEQFF
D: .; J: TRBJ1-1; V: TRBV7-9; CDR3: CASSLVLNTEAFF
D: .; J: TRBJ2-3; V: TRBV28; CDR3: CASSLGGAVGDTQYF
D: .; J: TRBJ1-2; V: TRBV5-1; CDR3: CASSGRPRQEDGYTF
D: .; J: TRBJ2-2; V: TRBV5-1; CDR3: CASSLAARGGTGELFF
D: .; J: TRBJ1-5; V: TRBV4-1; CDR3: CASSQVGTNQPQHF
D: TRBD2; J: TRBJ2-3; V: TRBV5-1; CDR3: CASSLASGLSTDTQYF
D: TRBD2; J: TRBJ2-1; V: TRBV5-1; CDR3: CASSLGGLAGPNEQFF
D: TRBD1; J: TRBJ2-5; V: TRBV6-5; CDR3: CASSYSTGTETQYF